Included here is one TCR beta chain sequence, with context. These data come from a study of T cell changes during pregnancy in multiple sclerosis. Assay: immunoSEQ multiplex PCR; the TCRdb copy retains only in-frame clones and omits some. The sample lists some 49,000 clones; roughly 94% were seen once. This CDR3 has 15 amino acids. Germline V lookup: CDR1 SGHDT, CDR2 YYEEEE. V dropped 4 bases and J dropped 6; count of bases not matched to a gene: 8. V usage is TRBV5-6 and J usage is TRBJ2-1; TRBD1 agrees at 9 bases. Sequencing was performed on CD8+ T cells from peripheral blood mononuclear cells, taken in the first trimester of pregnancy. This TCR derives from a female donor with multiple sclerosis, enrolled in a pregnancy study. CDR3 coding DNA: TGTGCCAGCAGCCCCGGGACAGGGATGTTCAATGAGCAGTTCTTC. This translates into CASSPGTGMFNEQFF.